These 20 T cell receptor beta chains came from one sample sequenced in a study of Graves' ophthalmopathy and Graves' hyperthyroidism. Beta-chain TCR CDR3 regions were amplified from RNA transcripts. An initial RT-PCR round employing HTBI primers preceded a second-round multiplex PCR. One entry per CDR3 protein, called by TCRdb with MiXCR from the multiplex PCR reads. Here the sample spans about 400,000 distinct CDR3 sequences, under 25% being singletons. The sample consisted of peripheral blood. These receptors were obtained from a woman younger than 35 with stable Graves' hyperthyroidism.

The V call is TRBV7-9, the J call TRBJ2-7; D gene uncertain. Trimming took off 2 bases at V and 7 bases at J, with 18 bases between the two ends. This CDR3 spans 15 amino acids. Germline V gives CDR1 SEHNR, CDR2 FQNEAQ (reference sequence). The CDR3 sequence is CASSLSQATLGEQYF. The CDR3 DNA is TGTGCCAGCAGCTTATCGCAAGCCACTTTGGGAGAGCAGTACTTC.

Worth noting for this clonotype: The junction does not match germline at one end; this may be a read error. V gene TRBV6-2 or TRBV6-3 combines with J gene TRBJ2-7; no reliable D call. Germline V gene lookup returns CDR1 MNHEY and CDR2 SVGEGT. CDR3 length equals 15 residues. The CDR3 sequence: CASSYSFTELYEQYF. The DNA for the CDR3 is TGTGCTAGCAGTTATTCGTTTACGGAACTCTACGAGCAGTACTTC.

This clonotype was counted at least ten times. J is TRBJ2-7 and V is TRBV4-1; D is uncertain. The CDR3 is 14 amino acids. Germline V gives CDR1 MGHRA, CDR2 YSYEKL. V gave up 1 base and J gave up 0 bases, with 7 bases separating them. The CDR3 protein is CASSQGNPSYEQYF. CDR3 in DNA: TGCGCCAGCAGCCAAGGGAACCCCTCCTACGAGCAGTACTTC.

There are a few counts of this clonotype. Written as DNA, the CDR3 is TGTGCCAGCAGTACCTGGGACAGGGGAAGCAATCAGCCCCAGCATTTT. Translation gives CASSTWDRGSNQPQHF. The chain couples TRBV6-1 to TRBJ1-5; TRBD1 matches 10 bases. CDR3 length: 16 amino acids. V lost 5 bases to trimming and J lost 1 base; unmatched junction nucleotides: 5. Germline V CDR1 and CDR2: MNHNS, SASEGT.

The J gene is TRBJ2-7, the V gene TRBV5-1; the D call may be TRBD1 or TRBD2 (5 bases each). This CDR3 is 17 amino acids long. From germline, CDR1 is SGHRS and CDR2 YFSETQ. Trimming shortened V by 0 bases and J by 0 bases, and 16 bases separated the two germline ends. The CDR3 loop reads CASSLAGVTASSYEQYF. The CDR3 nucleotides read TGCGCCAGCAGCTTGGCCGGGGTGACAGCGAGCTCCTACGAGCAGTACTTC.

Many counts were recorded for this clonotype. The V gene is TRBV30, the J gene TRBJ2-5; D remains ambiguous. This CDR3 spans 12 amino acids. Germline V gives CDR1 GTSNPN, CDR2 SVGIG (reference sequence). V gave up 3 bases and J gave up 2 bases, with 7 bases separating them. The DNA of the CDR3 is TGTGCCTGGAGGTTTAATCAAGAGACCCAGTACTTC. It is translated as CAWRFNQETQYF.

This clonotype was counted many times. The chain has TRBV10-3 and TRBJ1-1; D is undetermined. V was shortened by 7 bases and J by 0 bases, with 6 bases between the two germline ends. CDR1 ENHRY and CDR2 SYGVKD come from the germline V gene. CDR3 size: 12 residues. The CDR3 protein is CAIKWMNTEAFF. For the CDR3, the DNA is TGTGCCATCAAATGGATGAACACTGAAGCTTTCTTT.

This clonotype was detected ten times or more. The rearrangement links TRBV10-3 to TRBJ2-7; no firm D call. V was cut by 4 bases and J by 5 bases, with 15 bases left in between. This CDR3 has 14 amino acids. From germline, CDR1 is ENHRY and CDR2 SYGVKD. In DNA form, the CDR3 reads TGTGCCATCAGTGTAGTGGCAGCGAACGACGAGCAGTACTTC. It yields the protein CAISVVAANDEQYF.

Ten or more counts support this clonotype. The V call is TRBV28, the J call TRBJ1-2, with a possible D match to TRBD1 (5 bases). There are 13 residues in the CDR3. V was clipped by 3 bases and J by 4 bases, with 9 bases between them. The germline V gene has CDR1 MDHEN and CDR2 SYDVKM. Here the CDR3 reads CASSFNGGYGYTF. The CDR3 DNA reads TGTGCCAGCAGTTTCAATGGGGGCTATGGCTACACCTTC.

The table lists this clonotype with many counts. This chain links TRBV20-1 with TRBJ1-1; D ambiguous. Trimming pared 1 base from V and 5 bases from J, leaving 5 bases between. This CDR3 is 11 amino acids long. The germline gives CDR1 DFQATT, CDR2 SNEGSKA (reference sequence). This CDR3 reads CSARGGTEAFF. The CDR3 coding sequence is TGCAGTGCTAGAGGTGGTACTGAAGCTTTCTTT.

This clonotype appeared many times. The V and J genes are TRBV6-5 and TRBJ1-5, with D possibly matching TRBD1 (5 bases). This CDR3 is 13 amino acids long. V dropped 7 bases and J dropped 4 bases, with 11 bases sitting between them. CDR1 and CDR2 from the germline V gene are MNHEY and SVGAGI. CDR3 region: CASTDRPNQPQHF. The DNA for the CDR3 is TGTGCCAGCACCGACAGACCGAATCAGCCCCAGCATTTT.

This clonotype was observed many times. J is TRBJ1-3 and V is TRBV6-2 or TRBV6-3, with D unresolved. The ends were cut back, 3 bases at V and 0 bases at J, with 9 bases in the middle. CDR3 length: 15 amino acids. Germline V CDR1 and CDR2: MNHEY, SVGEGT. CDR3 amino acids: CASSYGASSGNTIYF. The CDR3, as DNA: TGTGCCAGCAGTTATGGAGCCTCCTCTGGAAACACCATATATTTT.

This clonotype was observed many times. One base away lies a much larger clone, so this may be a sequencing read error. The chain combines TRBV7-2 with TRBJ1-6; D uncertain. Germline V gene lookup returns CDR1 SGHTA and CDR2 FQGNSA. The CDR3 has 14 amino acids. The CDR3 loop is CASSTSRSNSHLHF. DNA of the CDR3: TGTGCCAGCAGCACCTCCCGGTCGAATTCACACCTCCACTTT.

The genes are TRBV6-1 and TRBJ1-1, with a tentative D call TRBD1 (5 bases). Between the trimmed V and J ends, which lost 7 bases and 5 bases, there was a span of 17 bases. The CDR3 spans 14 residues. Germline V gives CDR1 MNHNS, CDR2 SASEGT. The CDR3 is CASTRNQGWTEAFF. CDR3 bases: TGTGCCAGCACCCGAAATCAGGGATGGACTGAAGCTTTCTTT.

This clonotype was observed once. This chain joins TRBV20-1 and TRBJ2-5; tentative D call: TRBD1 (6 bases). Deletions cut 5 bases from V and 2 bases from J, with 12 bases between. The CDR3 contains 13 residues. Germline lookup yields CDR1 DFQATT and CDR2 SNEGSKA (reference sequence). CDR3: CSAPTGIQETQYF. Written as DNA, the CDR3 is TGCAGTGCTCCAACAGGGATTCAAGAGACCCAGTACTTC.

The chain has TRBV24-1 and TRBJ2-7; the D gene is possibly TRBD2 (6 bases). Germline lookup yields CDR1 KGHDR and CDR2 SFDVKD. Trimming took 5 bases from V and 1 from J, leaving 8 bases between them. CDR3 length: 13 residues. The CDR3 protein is CATSAGTSYEQYF. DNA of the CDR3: TGTGCCACCAGTGCGGGGACTTCCTACGAGCAGTACTTC.

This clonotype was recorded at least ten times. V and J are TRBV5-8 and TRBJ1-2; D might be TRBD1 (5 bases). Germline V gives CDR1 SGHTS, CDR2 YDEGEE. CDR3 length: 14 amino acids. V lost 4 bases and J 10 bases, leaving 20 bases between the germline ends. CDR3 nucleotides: TGTGCCAGCAGCCCAATCGAGACAGCACCAATCTACACCTTC. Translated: CASSPIETAPIYTF. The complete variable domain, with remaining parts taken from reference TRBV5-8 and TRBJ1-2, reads EAGVTQSPTHLIKTRGQQATLRCSPISGHTSVYWYQQALGLGLQFLLWYDEGEERNRGNFPPRFSGRQFPNYSSELNVNALELEDSALYLCASSPIETAPIYTFGSGTRLTVV.

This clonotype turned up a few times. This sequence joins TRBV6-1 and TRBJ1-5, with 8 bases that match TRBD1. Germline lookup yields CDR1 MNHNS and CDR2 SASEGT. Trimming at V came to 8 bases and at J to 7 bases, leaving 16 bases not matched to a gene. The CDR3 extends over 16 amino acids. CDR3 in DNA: TGTGCCAGCGGGCCCGGACAGGGAATAGTATTGCAGCCCCAGCATTTT. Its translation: CASGPGQGIVLQPQHF.

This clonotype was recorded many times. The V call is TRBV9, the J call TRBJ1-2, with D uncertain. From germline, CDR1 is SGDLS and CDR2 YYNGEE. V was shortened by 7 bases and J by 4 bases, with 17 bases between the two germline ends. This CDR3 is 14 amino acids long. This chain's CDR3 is CASHVKCAPYGYTF. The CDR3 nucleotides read TGTGCCAGCCACGTAAAGTGCGCTCCCTATGGCTACACCTTC.

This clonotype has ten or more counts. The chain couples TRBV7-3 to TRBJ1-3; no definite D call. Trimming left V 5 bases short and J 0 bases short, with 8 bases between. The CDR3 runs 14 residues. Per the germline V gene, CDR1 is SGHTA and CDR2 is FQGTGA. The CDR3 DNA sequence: TGTGCCAGCAGCCCGGGAAGCTCTGGAAACACCATATATTTT. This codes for CASSPGSSGNTIYF.